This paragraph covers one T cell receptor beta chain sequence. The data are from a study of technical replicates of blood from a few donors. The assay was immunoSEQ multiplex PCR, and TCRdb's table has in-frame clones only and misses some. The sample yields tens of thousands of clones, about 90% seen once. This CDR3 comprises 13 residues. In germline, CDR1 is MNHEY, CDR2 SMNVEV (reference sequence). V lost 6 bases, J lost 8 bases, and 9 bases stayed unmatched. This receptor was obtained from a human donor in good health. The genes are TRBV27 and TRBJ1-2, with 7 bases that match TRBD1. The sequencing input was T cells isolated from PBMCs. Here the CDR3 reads CASSRWDSDGYTF. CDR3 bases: TGTGCCAGCAGCAGGTGGGACAGCGACGGCTACACCTTC.